Each of the 24 T cell receptor beta chains below was sequenced from the same sample in a study of T cells in Graves' hyperthyroidism and ophthalmopathy. From RNA transcripts, TCR beta CDR3 regions were amplified. Initially, a first-round RT-PCR of the TCR CDR3 employed the HTBI primer set. TCRdb reprocessed the multiplex PCR reads via MiXCR and lists one record per CDR3 protein. The sample lists around 350,000 distinct CDR3 sequences, approximately 20% occurring once. Material: blood. The receptors derive from a woman under 30 with Graves' hyperthyroidism.

This clonotype occurred many times. The chain employs TRBV4-1 and TRBJ1-1; 9 bases are a match to TRBD1. The CDR3 is 15 amino acids. Looked up from germline, CDR1 is MGHRA and CDR2 is YSYEKL. After removal of 4 bases from V and 7 bases from J, the junction contained 10 bases not matched to a gene. This CDR3 is CASSRYRDRESEAFF. The CDR3 DNA reads TGCGCCAGCAGCCGATACCGGGACAGGGAAAGTGAAGCTTTCTTT.

This clonotype appeared many times. This chain joins TRBV12-3 or TRBV12-4 and TRBJ2-5; no definite D call. The CDR3 sequence is 13 residues long. V gave up 2 bases and J gave up 1 base, with 5 bases separating them. CDR3 region: CASSLRAQETQYF. CDR3 nucleotides: TGTGCCAGCAGTTTACGCGCCCAAGAGACCCAGTACTTC.

The CDR3 spells CASSLTLSQNTEAFF. The CDR3 DNA follows: TGTGCCAGCAGTCTCACCCTTAGCCAGAACACTGAAGCTTTCTTT. This chain uses TRBV28 with TRBJ1-1; D ambiguous. Germline CDR1 is MDHEN and CDR2 is SYDVKM. The CDR3 is 15 residues long. Trimming removed 5 bases at V and 1 base at J, with 14 bases between.

The chain has TRBV6-1 and TRBJ1-1, with D perhaps TRBD1 (6 bases). The CDR3 has 17 amino acids. Trimming cost V 4 bases and J 1 base, with 19 bases left between them. CDR1 is MNHNS and CDR2 is SASEGT in the germline V gene. DNA for the CDR3: TGTGCCAGCAGTGTAGGTACAGGGATTTCCTGGAACACTGAAGCTTTCTTT. Translating it yields CASSVGTGISWNTEAFF.

This clonotype was picked up many times. The chain recombines TRBV27 with TRBJ1-1; a possible D gene is TRBD1 (6 bases). V was trimmed by 3 bases and J by 0 bases, leaving 8 bases between them. This CDR3 is built from 14 residues. Germline CDR1 MNHEY, CDR2 SMNVEV (reference sequence). The CDR3 DNA follows: TGTGCCAGCAGTTTTAACAGGGTGAACACTGAAGCTTTCTTT. This gives the protein CASSFNRVNTEAFF.

This chain uses TRBV29-1 with TRBJ1-1, with a weak D call TRBD1 (5 bases). Trimming took 6 bases from V and 2 from J, leaving 16 bases between them. Per the germline V gene, CDR1 is SQVTM and CDR2 is ANQGSEA. The CDR3 covers 14 residues. The CDR3, as DNA: TGCAGCGTAGGAGCCCGGGACCCTAACACTGAAGCTTTCTTT. It translates to CSVGARDPNTEAFF.

This clonotype was counted at least ten times. The chain carries TRBV2 and TRBJ2-5; 16 positions agree with TRBD2. Per the germline V gene, CDR1 is SNHLY and CDR2 is FYNNEI. The CDR3 spans 17 residues. V gave up 8 bases and J gave up 5 bases; unmatched junction bases: 11. This chain's CDR3 is CASVLGTSGGAGETQYF. DNA for the CDR3: TGTGCCAGCGTGCTGGGGACTAGCGGGGGGGCGGGGGAGACCCAGTACTTC.

This clonotype has a count of ten or more. The rearrangement uses TRBV7-9 and TRBJ1-1, with D perhaps matching TRBD1 (6 bases). Looked up from germline, CDR1 is SEHNR and CDR2 is FQNEAQ (reference sequence). The CDR3 covers 15 residues. Trimming took 4 bases from V and 2 from J, leaving 14 bases between them. CDR3 bases: TGTGCCAGCAGCTCTAGCGGGGGGCTAAACACTGAAGCTTTCTTT. Its translation is CASSSSGGLNTEAFF.

In this sample, this clonotype turned up many times. The chain couples TRBV6-5 to TRBJ1-2; no clear D. The V gene's germline CDR1 is MNHEY and CDR2 SVGAGI. This CDR3 is built from 15 residues. V shed 5 bases and J shed 4 bases, with 17 bases lying between them. The CDR3 spells CASSPPRRDTYGYTF. As DNA, the CDR3 is TGTGCCAGCAGTCCGCCGCGACGAGATACCTATGGCTACACCTTC.

This clonotype was detected ten times or more. The chain combines TRBV4-2 with TRBJ2-2, with D tentatively TRBD1 (5 bases). The germline V and J ends were trimmed by 0 bases and 1 base, with 6 bases remaining between them. The length of the CDR3 is 15 residues. Per the germline V gene, CDR1 is LGHNA and CDR2 is YNFKEQ. The CDR3, as DNA: TGTGCCAGCAGCCAAGAGGGGCAGAACACCGGGGAGCTGTTTTTT. It translates to CASSQEGQNTGELFF.

This clonotype was counted many times. This rearrangement joins TRBV7-2 to TRBJ2-5; 8 bases agree with TRBD2. The CDR3 consists of 13 residues. CDR1 SGHTA and CDR2 FQGNSA come from the germline V gene. The V and J ends lost 1 base and 7 bases, in that order; junction bases with no gene match: 2. CDR3 amino acids: CASSLDLAGTQYF. CDR3 DNA sequence: TGTGCCAGCAGCTTAGATCTAGCGGGGACCCAGTACTTC.

This clonotype was detected many times. This chain joins TRBV6-5 and TRBJ2-5; D remains ambiguous. The CDR3 has 14 amino acids. Per the germline V gene, CDR1 is MNHEY and CDR2 is SVGAGI. V lost 0 bases and J lost 3, with 8 bases in between. The CDR3 loop is CASSYSSREETQYF. The CDR3 DNA sequence: TGTGCCAGCAGTTACTCAAGCAGAGAAGAGACCCAGTACTTC.

The genes are TRBV9 and TRBJ1-6; 10 bases map to TRBD1. Germline-derived CDR1 and CDR2 are SGDLS and YYNGEE. After removal of 5 bases from V and 9 bases from J, the junction contained 5 bases not matched to a gene. CDR3 length: 14 amino acids. The CDR3 here is CASRTGTGASPLHF. CDR3 DNA sequence: TGTGCCAGCAGAACCGGGACAGGGGCTTCACCCCTCCACTTT.

This clonotype was counted a few times. The J gene is TRBJ2-7, the V gene TRBV6-2 or TRBV6-3, with a tentative D call TRBD2 (6 bases). V was shortened by 5 bases and J by 0 bases, with 11 bases between the two germline ends. Per germline, CDR1 MNHEY and CDR2 SVGEGT. The CDR3 covers 14 residues. The CDR3 sequence: CASSRRDFSYEQYF. In DNA, the CDR3 is TGTGCCAGCAGTAGGCGGGACTTCTCCTACGAGCAGTACTTC.

This clonotype was seen at least ten times. The chain has TRBV6-5 and TRBJ1-2; 10 bases fit TRBD1. With V trimmed by 6 bases and J by 8 bases, 9 bases remained unmatched. This CDR3 is 14 amino acids long. CDR1 and CDR2 (germline): MNHEY, SVGAGI. CDR3 region: CASRLPGQGPGYTF. The CDR3 bases are TGTGCCAGCAGGCTCCCGGGACAGGGGCCGGGCTACACCTTC.

The gene calls are TRBV18 and TRBJ1-5, with 10 bases that match TRBD1. This CDR3 spans 14 amino acids. Germline CDR1 is KGHSH and CDR2 is LQKENI. V was clipped by 6 bases and J by 11 bases; unmatched bases: 10. The CDR3 loop reads CASSPGQGGGTQHF. DNA for the CDR3: TGTGCCAGCTCCCCCGGACAGGGGGGAGGTACCCAGCATTTT. The entire variable domain, with the rest obtained from reference TRBV18 and TRBJ1-5, is as follows: NAGVMQNPRHLVRRRGQEARLRCSPMKGHSHVYWYRQLPEEGLKFMVYLQKENIIDESGMPKERFSAEFPKEGPSILRIQQVVRGDSAAYFCASSPGQGGGTQHFGDGTRLSIL.

Remarks on this clonotype: A much bigger clone sits one base away, suggesting this may be a read error. Since the CDR3 does not end with the conserved phenylalanine or tryptophan, this likely comes from a read error. The rearrangement links TRBV7-3 to TRBJ2-2; no reliable D call. CDR3 size: 12 residues. Germline loops: CDR1 SGHTA, CDR2 FQGTGA. The V and J ends lost 5 bases and 7 bases respectively, with 8 bases between them. The CDR3 DNA sequence: TGTGCCAGCAGCCATTTGGGCGGGGAGCTGTTTGTT. Protein sequence: CASSHLGGELFV.

This clonotype was counted many times. This chain uses TRBV11-1 with TRBJ2-5; D is perhaps TRBD2 (6 bases). Deletions cut 4 bases from V and 0 bases from J, with 12 bases between. The CDR3 totals 15 residues. The germline CDR1 and CDR2 sequences are SGHAT and FQDESV (reference sequence). This chain's CDR3 is CASSSRDSDQETQYF. CDR3 nucleotides: TGTGCCAGCAGCTCCAGGGACTCCGACCAAGAGACCCAGTACTTC.

This clonotype was seen repeatedly, ten times or more. With a much larger clone just one base away, this may be a read error. The chain couples TRBV3-1 to TRBJ1-5; weak D call: TRBD1 (5 bases). CDR3 length equals 14 residues. Germline lookup yields CDR1 LGHDT and CDR2 YNNKEL (reference sequence). V was trimmed by 4 bases and J by 3 bases, leaving 10 bases between them. The CDR3 loop is CASSPDRFNQPQHF. In nucleotides, the CDR3 is TGTGCCAGCAGCCCCGACAGATTCAATCAGCCCCAGCATTTT.

This clonotype has ten or more counts. The chain combines TRBV11-1 with TRBJ1-1, with 10 nucleotides matching TRBD1. CDR1 is SGHAT, CDR2 FQDESV, per germline (reference sequence). V trimming: 5 bases; J trimming: 0 bases; junction bases outside the gene matches: 9. There are 17 residues in the CDR3. CDR3: CASSHPGTGAMNTEAFF. In DNA form, the CDR3 reads TGTGCCAGCAGCCACCCCGGGACAGGGGCAATGAACACTGAAGCTTTCTTT.

There are many counts of this clonotype. The rearrangement joins TRBV20-1 to TRBJ2-7, with TRBD2 matching over 8 bases. Germline lookup yields CDR1 DFQATT and CDR2 SNEGSKA (reference sequence). The CDR3 has 13 amino acids. Trimming cost V 7 bases and J 6 bases; bases outside gene matches: 11. DNA for the CDR3: TGCAGTGTGTTCTCCTACGGGGGGGCCGAGCAGTACTTC. Protein product: CSVFSYGGAEQYF.

Ten or more counts support this clonotype. V is TRBV6-5 and J is TRBJ1-5; 7 bases are shared with TRBD1. Per germline, CDR1 MNHEY and CDR2 SVGAGI. After removal of 7 bases from V and 0 bases from J, the junction contained 9 bases not matched to a gene. The CDR3 sequence is 16 residues long. CDR3 sequence: CASIGTVLYSNQPQHF. DNA for the CDR3: TGTGCCAGCATCGGGACAGTCTTATATAGCAATCAGCCCCAGCATTTT.

This clonotype was recorded a few times. The DNA of the CDR3 is TGTGCCAGCAGCTTCCACAGCTCCGAGACCCAGTACTTC. Translated, it gives CASSFHSSETQYF. V gene TRBV11-2 combines with J gene TRBJ2-5; unclear D gene. V gave up 3 bases and J gave up 5 bases, with 10 bases separating them. The length of the CDR3 is 13 residues. CDR1 and CDR2 (germline): SGHAT, FQNNGV.

This clonotype has at least ten counts. The chain is built from TRBV15 and TRBJ1-2; D unresolved. CDR1 is LNHNV and CDR2 is YYDKDF in the germline V gene (reference sequence). This CDR3 is 13 amino acids long. Trimming took 3 bases from V and 8 from J, leaving 13 bases between them. The CDR3 region has the DNA TGTGCCACCAGCAGGGCCCCCCGAATCGGCTACACCTTC. This encodes CATSRAPRIGYTF. The full variable domain, in which reference TRBV15 and TRBJ1-2 provide the parts outside the CDR3, is DAMVIQNPRYQVTQFGKPVTLSCSQTLNHNVMYWYQQKSSQAPKLLFHYYDKDFNNEADTPDNFQSRRPNTSFCFLDIRSPGLGDTAMYLCATSRAPRIGYTFGSGTRLTVV.